This T cell receptor beta chain was identified during a study of T cell responses to AZD1222 COVID-19 vaccine. Study-level points and caveats: After the peak T cell response, and only then, were repertoires sampled.

Looked up from germline, CDR1 is SGHTA and CDR2 is FQGTGA. This CDR3 contains 14 residues. The V and J ends lost 4 bases and 5 bases respectively, with 14 bases between them. Clones were read by immunoSEQ multiplex PCR, and TCRdb kept only the in-frame ones, dropping some. The table shows about 150,000 clones, with roughly nine tenths occurring only once. For this clone: Its antigen is undetermined.

V is TRBV7-3 and J is TRBJ2-5, with TRBD1 as a possible D gene (6 bases). The input for sequencing was peripheral blood, taken 28 days after the second AZD1222 dose. This receptor was taken from an adult who received the AZD1222 COVID-19 vaccine. DNA for the CDR3: TGTGCCAGCAGCTCCAGGGGCCGAGGGGAGACCCAGTACTTC. Translating gives CASSSRGRGETQYF.